The 19 T cell receptor beta chains given below trace back to one sample, sequenced in a study of cytomegalovirus exposure and HLA in healthy donors. Both 60 Vbeta primers and 13 Jbeta primers went into the PCR. Repertoires were generated with immunoSEQ multiplex PCR, while TCRdb's copy carries only in-frame clones and drops some. The sample lists 95,000 to 150,000 clones; 76% were seen once. Sequencing was done on a sample of PBMCs. All receptors derive from a man aged 50-59 years in good health and CMV-seronegative.

The J gene is TRBJ2-7, the V gene TRBV30; D perhaps matches TRBD2 (5 bases). With 3 bases removed from V and 6 bases from J, the gap between germline ends came to 15 bases. Germline CDR1 reads GTSNPN; CDR2 reads SVGIG (reference sequence). There are 13 residues in the CDR3. CDR3 sequence reads: CAWSLRRGLEQYF. CDR3 sequence (DNA): TGTGCCTGGAGCCTCCGACGAGGGCTCGAGCAGTACTTC.

The chain employs TRBV5-1 and TRBJ1-1; no firm D call. The CDR3 runs 13 residues. Trimming removed 4 bases from V and 7 bases from J, with 14 bases in between. The germline V gene has CDR1 SGHRS and CDR2 YFSETQ. CDR3 bases: TGCGCCAGCAGCCTCTTCCCCGGGATTGAAGCTTTCTTT. Translated: CASSLFPGIEAFF.

The chain employs TRBV6-4 and TRBJ2-4; D gene unclear. CDR1 is MRHNA, CDR2 SNTAGT, per germline. Deletions cut 2 bases from V and 0 bases from J, with 11 bases between. The CDR3 has 16 residues. The CDR3, as DNA: TGTGCCAGCAGTGACGCCGTAACTCTAGCCAAAAACATTCAGTACTTC. Protein product: CASSDAVTLAKNIQYF.

This chain uses TRBV5-1 with TRBJ2-2, with 8 bases matching TRBD1. The V gene's germline CDR1 is SGHRS and CDR2 YFSETQ. CDR3 length: 14 amino acids. Losses at the gene ends were 2 bases for V and 5 bases for J; bases not matched to a gene: 2. The CDR3 region is CASSFQGATGELFF. In DNA, the CDR3 is TGCGCCAGCAGCTTCCAGGGGGCTACCGGGGAGCTGTTTTTT.

The chain has TRBV19 and TRBJ2-3; TRBD2 might be the D (5 bases). The germline V and J ends were trimmed by 2 bases and 2 bases, with 8 bases remaining between them. The CDR3 is 14 amino acids. Germline V gene lookup returns CDR1 LNHDA and CDR2 SQIVND (reference sequence). CDR3 loop: CASSIRLTTDTQYF. CDR3 coding DNA: TGTGCCAGTAGTATAAGACTAACCACAGATACGCAGTATTTT.

The sample holds a few counts of this clone. Other nucleotide sequences in the sample specify the same CDR3. The chain is built from TRBV5-1 and TRBJ2-2, with TRBD2 as a possible D gene (6 bases). With 1 base removed from V and 4 bases from J, the gap between germline ends came to 8 bases. The CDR3 runs 14 residues. Germline loops: CDR1 SGHRS, CDR2 YFSETQ. Written as DNA, the CDR3 is TGCGCCAGCAGCTTGCAGGGAGGCACCGGGGAGCTGTTTTTT. The encoded protein is CASSLQGGTGELFF.

The chain combines TRBV28 with TRBJ1-4; maybe TRBD1 (5 bases). CDR3 length equals 15 residues. Trimming removed 6 bases from V and 3 bases from J, with 14 bases in between. The germline gives CDR1 MDHEN, CDR2 SYDVKM. CDR3: CASSSNGGANEKLFF. In nucleotides, the CDR3 is TGTGCCAGCAGCTCTAACGGGGGTGCTAATGAAAAACTGTTTTTT.

As for this clone: One end of the junction does not line up with germline, which may come from a read error. The sample holds other DNA sequences that translate to the same CDR3. V is TRBV5-4 and J is TRBJ1-5; 7 bases match TRBD1. CDR1 and CDR2 from the germline V gene are SGHNT and YYREEE (reference sequence). The CDR3 consists of 14 residues. In DNA form, the CDR3 reads TGTGCCAGCAGCTTGTTTGGGTCGGGACAGCCCCAACATTTT. Translation gives CASSLFGSGQPQHF.

Here the CDR3 reads CASSPMDSGTEAFF. In nucleotides, the CDR3 is TGTGCCAGCAGTCCCATGGACAGTGGCACTGAAGCTTTCTTT. The chain uses TRBV6-6 and TRBJ1-1, with D possibly matching TRBD1 (6 bases). The CDR3 runs to 14 residues. The V end lost 5 bases, the J end lost 4 bases, and 14 bases lay between the germline ends. The V gene's germline CDR1 is MNHNY and CDR2 SVGAGI (reference sequence).

This clone was picked up a small number of times. The rearrangement links TRBV7-9 to TRBJ1-5; 7 bases are a match to TRBD1. Germline V lookup: CDR1 SEHNR, CDR2 FQNEAQ (reference sequence). The V and J ends lost 6 bases and 6 bases, in that order; junction bases with no gene match: 5. The CDR3 has 13 amino acids. In nucleotides, the CDR3 is TGTGCCAGCAGTGGACAGGAACGTCAGCCCCAGCATTTT. Protein: CASSGQERQPQHF.

With respect to this clone: The junction departs from germline at one end; a sequencing error may be responsible. J is TRBJ1-2 and V is TRBV7-9; the D is unclear. CDR3 size: 13 residues. Germline V lookup: CDR1 SEHNR, CDR2 FQNEAQ (reference sequence). CDR3 amino acids: CSSSLVTGGGYTF. The DNA of the CDR3 is TGTTCCAGCAGCTTAGTAACGGGAGGTGGCTACACCTTC. The full variable domain, in which reference TRBV7-9 and TRBJ1-2 provide the parts outside the CDR3, is DTGVSQNPRHKITKRGQNVTFRCDPISEHNRLYWYRQTLGQGPEFLTYFQNEAQLEKSRLLSDRFSAERPKGSFSTLEIQRTEQGDSAMYLCSSSLVTGGGYTFGSGTRLTVV.

The rearrangement links TRBV11-2 to TRBJ2-1; 7 nucleotides align to TRBD1. Trimming cost V 0 bases and J 15 bases; bases outside gene matches: 8. Germline V lookup: CDR1 SGHAT, CDR2 FQNNGV. The CDR3 consists of 13 residues. The CDR3 sequence: CASSLDQGDVLFF. DNA of the CDR3: TGTGCCAGCAGCTTAGATCAGGGGGATGTTCTGTTCTTC.

This sequence joins TRBV30 and TRBJ2-7, with D tentatively TRBD2 (5 bases). This CDR3 contains 14 residues. V was cut by 2 bases and J by 4 bases, with 15 bases left in between. The germline V gene has CDR1 GTSNPN and CDR2 SVGIG (reference sequence). This CDR3 is CAWSRPGRLYEQYF. CDR3 nucleotide sequence: TGTGCCTGGAGTCGCCCAGGCAGACTATACGAGCAGTACTTC.

The chain is built from TRBV6-5 and TRBJ1-1, with 7 bases matching TRBD1. Germline V CDR1 and CDR2: MNHEY, SVGAGI. V dropped 7 bases and J dropped 3; count of bases not matched to a gene: 5. CDR3 length equals 13 residues. The CDR3 region has the DNA TGTGCCAGCAAAGAGGGGGCGGACACTGAAGCTTTCTTT. Its protein is CASKEGADTEAFF.

The chain couples TRBV15 to TRBJ2-2, with D possibly being TRBD1 (5 bases). Trimming left V 0 bases short and J 6 bases short, with 14 bases between. Germline assignment: CDR1 LNHNV and CDR2 YYDKDF (reference sequence). The CDR3 sequence is 16 residues long. This chain's CDR3 is CATSRDRAGIAGELFF. CDR3 DNA: TGTGCCACCAGCAGAGATCGGGCAGGGATCGCCGGGGAGCTGTTTTTT.

The chain employs TRBV6-1 and TRBJ2-2; D is unclear. The germline V and J ends were trimmed by 4 bases and 10 bases, with 16 bases remaining between them. Germline V lookup: CDR1 MNHNS, CDR2 SASEGT. The CDR3 sequence is 14 residues long. CDR3 sequence (DNA): TGTGCCAGCAGTGTCCTCGTCTTAACTGAGGAGCTGTTTTTT. Its protein product is CASSVLVLTEELFF.

J is TRBJ2-2 and V is TRBV11-2; 7 bases are a match to TRBD2. CDR3 size: 17 residues. Germline V gene lookup returns CDR1 SGHAT and CDR2 FQNNGV. Unmatched junction bases numbered 13, after V lost 5 bases and J lost 4 bases. CDR3 in amino acids: CASSVRDYPRGTGELFF. The CDR3 DNA reads as TGTGCCAGCAGCGTGCGGGACTACCCCCGCGGCACCGGGGAGCTGTTTTTT.

The chain employs TRBV5-1 and TRBJ2-5, with 8 bases aligning to TRBD2. The CDR3 contains 15 residues. After removal of 0 bases from V and 5 bases from J, the junction contained 6 bases not matched to a gene. CDR1 SGHRS and CDR2 YFSETQ come from the germline V gene. The CDR3 here is CASSLVPAGVETQYF. In nucleotides, the CDR3 is TGCGCCAGCAGCTTGGTGCCAGCGGGGGTGGAGACCCAGTACTTC.

The CDR3 nucleotides read TGTGCCAGCAGTGGGGGTACAGGGTACGCTGAAAAACTGTTTTTT. This codes for CASSGGTGYAEKLFF. V usage is TRBV6-1 and J usage is TRBJ1-4, with D tentatively TRBD1 (6 bases). V lost 4 bases, J lost 7 bases, and 16 bases lay in between. Germline lookup yields CDR1 MNHNS and CDR2 SASEGT. The CDR3 totals 15 residues.